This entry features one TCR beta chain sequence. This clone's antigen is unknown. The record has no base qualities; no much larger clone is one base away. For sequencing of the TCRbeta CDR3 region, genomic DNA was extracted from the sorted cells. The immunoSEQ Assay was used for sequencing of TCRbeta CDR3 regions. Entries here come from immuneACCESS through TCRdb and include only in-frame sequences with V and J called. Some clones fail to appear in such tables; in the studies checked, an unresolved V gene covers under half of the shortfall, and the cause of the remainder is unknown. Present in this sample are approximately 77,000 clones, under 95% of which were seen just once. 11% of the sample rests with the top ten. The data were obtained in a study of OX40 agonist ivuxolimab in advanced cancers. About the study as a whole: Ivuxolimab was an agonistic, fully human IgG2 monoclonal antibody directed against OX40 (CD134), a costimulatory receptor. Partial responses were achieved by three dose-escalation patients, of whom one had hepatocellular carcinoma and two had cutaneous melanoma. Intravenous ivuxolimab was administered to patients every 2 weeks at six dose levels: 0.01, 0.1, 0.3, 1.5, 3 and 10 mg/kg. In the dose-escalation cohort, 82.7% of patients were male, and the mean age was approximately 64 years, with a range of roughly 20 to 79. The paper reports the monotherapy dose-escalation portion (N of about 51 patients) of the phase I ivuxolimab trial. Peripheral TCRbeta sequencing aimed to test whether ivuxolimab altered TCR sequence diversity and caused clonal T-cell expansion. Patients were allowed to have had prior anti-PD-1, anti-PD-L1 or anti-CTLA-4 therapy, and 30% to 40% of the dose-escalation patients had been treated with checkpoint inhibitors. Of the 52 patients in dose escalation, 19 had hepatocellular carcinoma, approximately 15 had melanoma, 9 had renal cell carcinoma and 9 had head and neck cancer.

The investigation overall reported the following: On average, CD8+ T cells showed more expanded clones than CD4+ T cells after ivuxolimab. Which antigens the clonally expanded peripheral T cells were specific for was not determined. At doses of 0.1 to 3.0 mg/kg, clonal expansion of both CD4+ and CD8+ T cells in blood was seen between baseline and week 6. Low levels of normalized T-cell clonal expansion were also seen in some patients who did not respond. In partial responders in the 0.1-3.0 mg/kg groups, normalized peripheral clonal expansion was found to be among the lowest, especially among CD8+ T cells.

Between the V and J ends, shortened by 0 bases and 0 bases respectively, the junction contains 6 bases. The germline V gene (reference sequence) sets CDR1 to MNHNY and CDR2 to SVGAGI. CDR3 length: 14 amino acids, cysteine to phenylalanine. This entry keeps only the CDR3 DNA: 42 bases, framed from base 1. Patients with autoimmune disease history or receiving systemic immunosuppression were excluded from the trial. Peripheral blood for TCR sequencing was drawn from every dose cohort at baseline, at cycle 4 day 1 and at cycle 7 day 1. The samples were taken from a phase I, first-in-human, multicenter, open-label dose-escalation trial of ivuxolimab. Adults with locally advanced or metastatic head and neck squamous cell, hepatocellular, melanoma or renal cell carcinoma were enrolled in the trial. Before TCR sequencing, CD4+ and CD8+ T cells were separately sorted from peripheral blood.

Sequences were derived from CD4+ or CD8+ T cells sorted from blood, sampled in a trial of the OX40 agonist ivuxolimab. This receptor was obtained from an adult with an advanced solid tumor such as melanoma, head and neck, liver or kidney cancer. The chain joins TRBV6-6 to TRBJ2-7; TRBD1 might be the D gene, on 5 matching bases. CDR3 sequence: CASSYSDTSYEQYF. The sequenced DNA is TGTGCCAGCAGTTACTCGGACACCTCCTACGAGCAGTACTTC.